A selection of T cell receptor beta chains follows, all from one sample in a study of control samples from healthy donors and cancer patients. Data came from immunoSEQ multiplex PCR; TCRdb stores just in-frame clones and leaves some out. Of about 180,000 clones in the sample, around 91% were seen once. Specimen: blood. The receptor source for this set is a woman in her fifties or sixties in good health. The CDR3 runs from the conserved cysteine through the conserved F or W. The D gene is left open where the match is weak. Some rows mark clone size as missing; the rest say once, few, many or name a class of expanded clone.

abundance	v_gene	d_gene	j_gene	CDR3nt	CDR3aa
.	TRBV10-3	.	TRBJ1-2	TGTGCCATCAGTGAGGGCAGGGTTAGGTATGGCTACACCTTC	CAISEGRVRYGYTF
.	TRBV18	.	TRBJ2-7	TGTGCCAGCTCCCGAGGACAAAGCTCCTACGAGCAGTACTTC	CASSRGQSSYEQYF
.	TRBV24-1	.	TRBJ2-7	TGTGCCACCAGTGATTTTGCGGGTGACGAGCAGTACTTC	CATSDFAGDEQYF
.	TRBV4-2	TRBD2	TRBJ2-7	TGTGCCAGCAGCCAAACTAGCGGGTTAGCCTACGAGCAGTACTTC	CASSQTSGLAYEQYF
.	TRBV28	TRBD2	TRBJ2-5	TGTGCCAGCAGTTTAAGGGGTGCTAGCGGGGTGCAAGAGACCCAGTACTTC	CASSLRGASGVQETQYF
.	TRBV28	TRBD1	TRBJ1-5	TGTGCCAGCAGTCCAATCGACAGGGTTGAGGGCAATCAGCCCCAGCATTTT	CASSPIDRVEGNQPQHF
.	TRBV11-2	TRBD1	TRBJ2-1	TGTGCCAGCAGCTTTTTGGCAGGGGGCAGTGAGCAGTTCTTC	CASSFLAGGSEQFF
.	TRBV4-1	.	TRBJ2-1	TGCGCCAGCAGCCTCGGACCATCCAGCTCCTACAATGAGCAGTTCTTC	CASSLGPSSSYNEQFF
.	TRBV10-3	.	TRBJ1-5	TGTGCCATCAGTGAGCCCGAACAGGACGGCCAGCCCCAGCATTTT	CAISEPEQDGQPQHF
.	TRBV5-4	.	TRBJ2-3	TGTGCCAGCAGCCCCACCCTTAGAGGCCGCACAGATACGCAGTATTTT	CASSPTLRGRTDTQYF
.	TRBV18	.	TRBJ2-3	TGTGCCAGCTCACCACCGGCAGGGGCAGATACGCAGTATTTT	CASSPPAGADTQYF
.	TRBV6-6	.	TRBJ2-7	TGTGCCAGCAGCAGGCGGATATCCTCCTACGAGCAGTACTTC	CASSRRISSYEQYF
.	TRBV9	TRBD2	TRBJ2-5	TGTGCCAGCAGCGCGTCGGGAGGGGGGACCCAAGAGACCCAGTACTTC	CASSASGGGTQETQYF
once	TRBV19	.	TRBJ1-4	TGTGCCAGTACCCCCCGGGAGAGTGAAAAACTGTTTTTT	CASTPRESEKLFF
.	TRBV5-1	TRBD1	TRBJ1-4	TGCGCCAGCAGCTCCGGGACAGGGTATGAAAAACTGTTTTTT	CASSSGTGYEKLFF
.	TRBV18	.	TRBJ1-1	TGTGCCAGCTCACCACAGGCCAACACTGAAGCTTTCTTT	CASSPQANTEAFF
.	TRBV2	.	TRBJ1-1	TGTGCCAGCACGGCAGGATCGAACACTGAAGCTTTCTTT	CASTAGSNTEAFF
.	TRBV28	TRBD1	TRBJ1-2	TGTGCCAGCAGTGCATTGGGACAGATAAACTATGGCTACACCTTC	CASSALGQINYGYTF
.	TRBV5-4	.	TRBJ2-2	TGTGCCAGCAGCTTGCTGGCGGGCCGTAACCCCGGGGAGCTGTTTTTT	CASSLLAGRNPGELFF
.	TRBV5-1	.	TRBJ1-1	TGCGCCAGCAGCTTGGTCACAGGAGTTAACACTGAAGCTTTCTTT	CASSLVTGVNTEAFF
.	TRBV7-2	.	TRBJ2-5	TGTGCCAGCAGCTTAAGGGGGAGGGGGGCGTTCCAAGAGACCCAGTACTTC	CASSLRGRGAFQETQYF
once	TRBV30	.	TRBJ1-2	TGTGCCTGGAGTGTACTGTCAGGGGAGGGCTACACCTTC	CAWSVLSGEGYTF
.	TRBV2	TRBD1	TRBJ1-3	TGTGCCAGCAGTGTTCAGGGGGCTGGAAACACCATATATTTT	CASSVQGAGNTIYF
.	TRBV10-3	TRBD1	TRBJ1-1	TGTGCCATCAGCGATTGGACAGGGAACTCTGAAGCTTTCTTT	CAISDWTGNSEAFF
.	TRBV7-3	.	TRBJ1-1	TGTGCCAGCAGCTCAAGACGGGACACAGGTGAAGCTTTCTTT	CASSSRRDTGEAFF
.	TRBV7-9	TRBD2	TRBJ2-3	TGTGCCAGCAAAGGCCCCAGGGCGGGGGGGATCACAGATACGCAGTATTTT	CASKGPRAGGITDTQYF
.	TRBV7-9	.	TRBJ1-3	TGTGCCAGCAGCTTAATCGTGGGGTCAGGAAACACCATATATTTT	CASSLIVGSGNTIYF
.	TRBV19	TRBD1	TRBJ1-5	TGTGCCAGTAGGGTTCGACAGGGTGATCAGCCCCAGCATTTT	CASRVRQGDQPQHF
.	TRBV13	.	TRBJ2-7	TGTGCCAGCAGCTTAGGCCGGAGGTTAGCTGGAGACGAGCAGTACTTC	CASSLGRRLAGDEQYF
.	TRBV27	TRBD2	TRBJ2-1	TGTGCCAGTACAAATCCGGGACTAGCAAACAATGAGCAGTTCTTC	CASTNPGLANNEQFF
.	TRBV7-9	TRBD1	TRBJ2-1	TGTGCCAGCAGCTTAGAGGGGACAGGGGCCAATGAGCAGTTCTTC	CASSLEGTGANEQFF
.	TRBV30	.	TRBJ1-1	TGTGCCCTAGGCAGGGGAGCTTTCTTT	CALGRGAFF
once	TRBV4-3	.	TRBJ2-6	TGCGCCAGCAGACCCACTGACAGCTACTCTGGGGCCAACGTCCTGACTTTC	CASRPTDSYSGANVLTF
.	TRBV7-2	.	TRBJ1-1	TGTGCCAGCAGTTCTACCCCAGGGTCCACTGAAGCTTTCTTT	CASSSTPGSTEAFF
.	TRBV18	.	TRBJ2-7	TGTGCCAGCTCACCACCCTCCGGCCGGACGGTGGGCGAGCAGTACTTC	CASSPPSGRTVGEQYF
once	TRBV6-5	.	TRBJ1-2	TGTGCCAGCAGTTCGCAGGGAGTTTATGGCTACACCTTC	CASSSQGVYGYTF
.	TRBV6-5	.	TRBJ1-5	TGTGCCAGCAGTTACTCCTCCTGGGGAGATCAGCCCCAGCATTTT	CASSYSSWGDQPQHF
few	TRBV9	.	TRBJ2-1	TGTGCCAGCAGCGTAGCGTGGGGCAATGAGCAGTTCTTC	CASSVAWGNEQFF
.	TRBV9	.	TRBJ1-1	TGTGCCAGCAGCCGACTAGCGGGCATGAACACTGAAGCTTTCTTT	CASSRLAGMNTEAFF
.	TRBV25-1	TRBD1	TRBJ1-6	TGTGCCAGCAGACAGACAGGGTCGACCACTGGGGGGAATTCACCCCTCCACTTT	CASRQTGSTTGGNSPLHF
.	TRBV28	.	TRBJ1-2	TGTGCCAGCAGATTATTCGCCCGCGGTGGCTACACCTTC	CASRLFARGGYTF
.	TRBV2	TRBD2	TRBJ2-7	TGTGCCAGCAGTGAAGCGCTCCCGGCTAGCGGTTTATACGAGCAGTACTTC	CASSEALPASGLYEQYF
.	TRBV7-2	.	TRBJ1-2	TGTGCCAGCAGCTCGGAAACAGGGTTAGGCTACACCTTC	CASSSETGLGYTF
.	TRBV5-1	.	TRBJ2-5	TGCGCCAGCAGCCTCCAGGGTCAAGGAGAGACCCAGTACTTC	CASSLQGQGETQYF
.	TRBV6-1	.	TRBJ1-1	TGTGCCAGCAGTGAAAGTGACAGCACTGAAGCTTTCTTT	CASSESDSTEAFF
.	TRBV10-3	.	TRBJ1-5	TGTGCCATCAGTGAGACACCCAATCAGCCCCAGCATTTT	CAISETPNQPQHF
once	TRBV7-9	.	TRBJ2-3	TGTGCCAGCAGCCGACAGGCAGATACGCAGTATTTT	CASSRQADTQYF
.	TRBV5-1	.	TRBJ1-5	TGCGCCAGCAGCTTGGGAAACGCCGGACAGCCCCAGCATTTT	CASSLGNAGQPQHF
.	TRBV24-1	.	TRBJ1-5	TGTGCCACCAGTGATGGGGGGGGATACAGGGCAGATCAGCCCCAGCATTTT	CATSDGGGYRADQPQHF
.	TRBV7-6	TRBD1	TRBJ1-3	TGTGCCAGCAGCTTAGAGGGGGGACAGTACCGTTCCTCTGGAAACACCATATATTTT	CASSLEGGQYRSSGNTIYF
.	TRBV5-1	.	TRBJ1-1	TGCGCCAGCAGCTCGGGTACATTACAGAACACTGAAGCTTTCTTT	CASSSGTLQNTEAFF
.	TRBV30	.	TRBJ1-1	TGTGCCTGGAGTGGACAGTTACTGAACACTGAAGCTTTCTTT	CAWSGQLLNTEAFF
once	TRBV11-2	TRBD2	TRBJ2-2	TGTGCCAGCAGCTTATTACGGGGGGGGACCGGGGAGCTGTTTTTT	CASSLLRGGTGELFF
.	TRBV28	.	TRBJ2-7	TGTGCCAGCAGTTTATCAGTCTCCTACGAGCAGTACTTC	CASSLSVSYEQYF
.	TRBV25-1	.	TRBJ2-6	TGTGCCAGCGGCCCGGGACAAGACTCTGGGGCCAACGTCCTGACTTTC	CASGPGQDSGANVLTF